This T cell receptor beta chain was sequenced in a study of post-analysis software for immune sequencing data. Study summary: The cohort encompassed relapsing-remitting, secondary progressive and progressive-relapsing multiple sclerosis disease courses.

Study observations and caveats: The study found TRBV5-6, TRBV5-1 and TRBV20-1 among about five TRBV segments more frequent in patients than controls.

Worth noting for this clonotype: Its target is unknown.

Germline CDR1 and CDR2: PRHDT and FYEKMQ (reference sequence). V shed 5 bases, J shed 4 bases, and the junction held 7 bases outside the gene matches. This CDR3 comprises 16 residues. Unique molecular identifiers were carried by the TCR beta cDNA libraries. MiXCR, applied by TCRdb to the PCR reads, yields one record per CDR3 protein. The sample records roughly 400,000 distinct CDR3 sequences, about 39% being singletons. The source material was blood. The sequence was obtained from a girl aged 2 to 9 with multiple sclerosis. The rearrangement links TRBV13 to TRBJ1-4; TRBD1 aligns across 10 bases. This CDR3 reads CASSLRGQGGNEKLFF. CDR3 DNA: TGTGCCAGCAGCCTCCGCGGACAGGGGGGTAATGAAAAACTGTTTTTT.